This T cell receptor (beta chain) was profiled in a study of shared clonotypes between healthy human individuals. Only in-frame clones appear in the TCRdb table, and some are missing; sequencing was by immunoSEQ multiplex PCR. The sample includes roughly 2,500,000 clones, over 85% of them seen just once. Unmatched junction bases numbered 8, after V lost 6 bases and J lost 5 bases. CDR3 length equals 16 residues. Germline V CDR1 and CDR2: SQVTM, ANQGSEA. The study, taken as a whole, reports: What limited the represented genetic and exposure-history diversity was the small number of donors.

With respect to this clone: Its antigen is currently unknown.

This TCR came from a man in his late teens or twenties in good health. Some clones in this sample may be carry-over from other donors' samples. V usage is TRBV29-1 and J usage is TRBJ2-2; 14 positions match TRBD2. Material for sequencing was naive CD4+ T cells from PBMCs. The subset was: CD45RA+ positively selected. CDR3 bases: TGCAGCGTGGCGGGGACTAGCGGGAGCGGAACCGGGGAGCTGTTTTTT. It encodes CSVAGTSGSGTGELFF.